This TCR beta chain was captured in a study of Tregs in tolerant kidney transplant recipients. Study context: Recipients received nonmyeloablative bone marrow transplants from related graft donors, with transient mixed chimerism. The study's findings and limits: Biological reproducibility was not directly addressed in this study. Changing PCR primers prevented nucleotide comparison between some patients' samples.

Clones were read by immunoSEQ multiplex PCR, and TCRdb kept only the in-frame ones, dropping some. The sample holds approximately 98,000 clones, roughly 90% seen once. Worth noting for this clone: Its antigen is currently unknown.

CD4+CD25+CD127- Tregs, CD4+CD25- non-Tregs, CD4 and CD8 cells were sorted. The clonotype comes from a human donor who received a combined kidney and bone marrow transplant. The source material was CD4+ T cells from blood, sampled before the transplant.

As DNA, the CDR3 is TGCGCCAGCACCCTGGGGGGGTCCAAACTCTATGGCTACACCTTC. Encoded protein: CASTLGGSKLYGYTF. This chain uses TRBV5-1 with TRBJ1-2; D perhaps matches TRBD1 (5 bases). Germline V lookup: CDR1 SGHRS, CDR2 YFSETQ. Trimming took 6 bases from V and 4 from J, leaving 19 bases between them. The CDR3 sequence is 15 residues long.